Shown below are 28 T cell receptor beta chains from a single sample sequenced in a study of OX40 agonist ivuxolimab in advanced cancers. Clones were sequenced by immunoSEQ multiplex PCR, and TCRdb holds only the in-frame ones, with some missing. The sample has about 66,000 clones; roughly 80% are singletons. The source material was CD4+ or CD8+ T cells sorted from blood, sampled in a trial of the OX40 agonist ivuxolimab. Source of these receptors: an adult with an advanced solid tumor such as melanoma, head and neck, liver or kidney cancer.

The chain recombines TRBV7-2 with TRBJ1-4; 10 bases line up with TRBD1. The V gene's germline CDR1 is SGHTA and CDR2 FQGNSA. The V gene end was trimmed by 5 bases and the J gene end by 7 bases; junction bases not matched to a gene: 4. This CDR3 is 14 amino acids long. CDR3 in amino acids: CASSRQGAGEKLFF. The CDR3 DNA sequence: TGTGCCAGCAGCCGACAGGGGGCGGGTGAAAAACTGTTTTTT.

The chain combines TRBV5-6 with TRBJ2-1, with a possible D match to TRBD2 (6 bases). CDR1 and CDR2 from the germline V gene are SGHDT and YYEEEE. The CDR3 sequence is 15 residues long. The V end was cut by 5 bases, the J end by 10 bases, with 22 bases between. The DNA of the CDR3 is TGTGCCAGCAGGCCAACCGGGAGCCCGTACGGGGAGCAGTTCTTC. It codes for CASRPTGSPYGEQFF.

This sequence joins TRBV21-1 and TRBJ2-7; the table's D call TRBD2 went unverified against the DNA. TRBV21-1 is a known pseudogene. This CDR3 has 13 amino acids. CDR3 region: CASSKGGGTEQYF. As DNA, the CDR3 is TGTGCCAGCAGCAAAGGCGGGGGGACAGAGCAGTACTTC.

V usage is TRBV7-9 and J usage is TRBJ2-1; 10 bases fit TRBD2. The CDR3 consists of 13 residues. Per the germline V gene, CDR1 is SEHNR and CDR2 is FQNEAQ (reference sequence). V was pared by 5 bases and J by 9 bases, with 4 bases of the junction left unmatched. The DNA for the CDR3 is TGTGCCAGCAGCGAGGGACTAGCGCGTGAGCAGTTCTTC. Its protein is CASSEGLAREQFF. The variable domain in full, with the rest retrieved from reference TRBV7-9 and TRBJ2-1, is DTGVSQNPRHKITKRGQNVTFRCDPISEHNRLYWYRQTLGQGPEFLTYFQNEAQLEKSRLLSDRFSAERPKGSFSTLEIQRTEQGDSAMYLCASSEGLAREQFFGPGTRLTVL.

J is TRBJ1-1 and V is TRBV18; no reliable D call. Germline assignment: CDR1 KGHSH and CDR2 LQKENI. V lost 3 bases, J lost 2 bases, and 10 bases lay in between. CDR3 length: 14 amino acids. In DNA, the CDR3 is TGTGCCAGCTCACCGACCAAGACCAACACTGAAGCTTTCTTT. Residues: CASSPTKTNTEAFF.

The rearrangement uses TRBV7-2 and TRBJ2-2; D may correspond to TRBD1 or TRBD2 (5 bases each). Germline CDR1 is SGHTA and CDR2 is FQGNSA. The CDR3 extends over 15 amino acids. V was cut by 2 bases and J by 6 bases, with 13 bases left in between. The CDR3 nucleotides are TGTGCCAGCAGCTTAAAAGGGACCGGCGCCGGGGAGCTGTTTTTT. It codes for CASSLKGTGAGELFF.

The chain couples TRBV7-2 to TRBJ2-1; D is ambiguous. Trimming took off 5 bases at V and 0 bases at J, with 8 bases between the two ends. Germline-derived CDR1 and CDR2 are SGHTA and FQGNSA. The CDR3 is 14 residues long. CDR3 in amino acids: CASSLGSSYNEQFF. The DNA of the CDR3 is TGTGCCAGCAGCCTCGGTAGCTCCTACAATGAGCAGTTCTTC.

This CDR3 is CASSLTLTPTGELFF. Here the CDR3 DNA reads TGTGCCAGCAGCTTAACCTTAACTCCCACCGGGGAGCTGTTTTTT. V and J are TRBV11-2 and TRBJ2-2; D uncertain. The CDR3 runs to 15 residues. Trimming removed 2 bases at V and 4 bases at J, with 11 bases between. CDR1 is SGHAT and CDR2 is FQNNGV in the germline V gene.

V usage is TRBV28 and J usage is TRBJ2-7; 12 bases fit TRBD2. The CDR3 contains 13 residues. The germline CDR1 and CDR2 sequences are MDHEN and SYDVKM. Trimming cost V 8 bases and J 4 bases; bases outside gene matches: 3. For the CDR3, the DNA is TGTGCCAGCCATCTAGCGGGAGGGTACGAGCAGTACTTC. This codes for CASHLAGGYEQYF. Variable domain in full (rest from reference TRBV28 and TRBJ2-7): DVKVTQSSRYLVKRTGEKVFLECVQDMDHENMFWYRQDPGLGLRLIYFSYDVKMKEKGDIPEGYSVSREKKERFSLILESASTNQTSMYLCASHLAGGYEQYFGPGTRLTVT.

This clone came up once. The chain is built from TRBV7-3 and TRBJ1-1; 10 bases match TRBD1. J lost 1 base, V lost 3 bases, and 2 bases had no gene match. This CDR3 is built from 15 residues. CDR1 and CDR2 (germline): SGHTA, FQGTGA. CDR3 sequence (DNA): TGTGCCAGCAGCTTGACAGGGGGCGCGAACACTGAAGCTTTCTTT. Translating it yields CASSLTGGANTEAFF.

The CDR3 DNA reads as TGTGCCAGTAGTATCTGGGAAGGGAACGAGCAGTACTTC. This codes for CASSIWEGNEQYF. This chain uses TRBV19 with TRBJ2-7; D gene uncertain. There are 13 residues in the CDR3. Germline V gene lookup returns CDR1 LNHDA and CDR2 SQIVND (reference sequence). Trimming took 3 bases from V and 5 from J, leaving 11 bases between them.

This rearrangement joins TRBV11-2 to TRBJ2-7; D may correspond to TRBD1 or TRBD2 (5 bases each). Trimming removed 2 bases at V and 2 bases at J, with 13 bases between. CDR1 is SGHAT and CDR2 is FQNNGV in the germline V gene. CDR3 length: 15 amino acids. Here the CDR3 DNA reads TGTGCCAGCAGCTTAACTCTCGGGACGACCTACGAGCAGTACTTC. Translation gives CASSLTLGTTYEQYF.

This clone has more than one count but fewer than ten. The chain carries TRBV9 and TRBJ1-1, with D unclear. CDR3 size: 15 residues. V gave up 0 bases and J gave up 3 bases, with 12 bases separating them. Germline V gene data show CDR1 as SGDLS and CDR2 as YYNGEE. The CDR3: CASSVGYARDTEAFF. The CDR3 DNA follows: TGTGCCAGCAGCGTAGGATACGCGAGGGACACTGAAGCTTTCTTT. The full variable domain, in which reference TRBV9 and TRBJ1-1 provide the parts outside the CDR3, is DSGVTQTPKHLITATGQRVTLRCSPRSGDLSVYWYQQSLDQGLQFLIQYYNGEERAKGNILERFSAQQFPDLHSELNLSSLELGDSALYFCASSVGYARDTEAFFGQGTRLTVV.

The chain employs TRBV2 and TRBJ2-5; 7 nucleotides agree with TRBD1. Per germline, CDR1 SNHLY and CDR2 FYNNEI. V dropped 5 bases and J dropped 2; count of bases not matched to a gene: 2. The CDR3 is 13 amino acids. The CDR3 DNA follows: TGTGCCAGCAGTAGGGGACAGCAAGAGACCCAGTACTTC. It specifies CASSRGQQETQYF.

This chain connects TRBV7-2 to TRBJ1-2; D remains unclear. V gave up 5 bases and J gave up 3 bases, with 13 bases separating them. CDR1 SGHTA and CDR2 FQGNSA come from the germline V gene. The CDR3 runs to 14 residues. This CDR3 reads CASSPRTSDYGYTF. CDR3 DNA sequence: TGTGCCAGCAGCCCCAGGACGTCTGACTATGGCTACACCTTC.

The chain uses TRBV21-1 and TRBJ2-7; the D call TRBD1 from the table was never checked on the DNA. TRBV21-1 is an annotated pseudogene. The length of the CDR3 is 17 residues. CDR3 bases: TGTGCCAGCAGCAAAGAGTATCGGAGACAGGGGTCCCACGAGCAGTACGTC. As protein: CASSKEYRRQGSHEQYV.

The gene calls are TRBV2 and TRBJ1-5, with D unresolved. Germline loops: CDR1 SNHLY, CDR2 FYNNEI. The V gene lost 7 bases and the J gene lost 1 base, with 11 bases spanning the gap. This CDR3 is 14 amino acids long. Here the CDR3 reads CASTAQNSNQPQHF. DNA of the CDR3: TGTGCCAGCACCGCCCAGAACAGCAATCAGCCCCAGCATTTT.

This sequence joins TRBV2 and TRBJ1-1; tentatively, D is TRBD1 (5 bases). This CDR3 has 14 amino acids. Between the trimmed V and J ends, which lost 2 bases and 0 bases, there was a span of 7 bases. In germline, CDR1 is SNHLY, CDR2 FYNNEI. The CDR3 loop reads CASSEYRLNTEAFF. The CDR3 bases are TGTGCCAGCAGTGAATACAGGTTGAACACTGAAGCTTTCTTT.

The CDR3 loop reads CASRGGQGRDGYTF. DNA for the CDR3: TGTGCCAGCAGGGGAGGACAGGGAAGGGATGGCTACACCTTC. The chain carries TRBV2 and TRBJ1-2, with 8 bases matching TRBD1. Losses at the gene ends were 6 bases for V and 6 bases for J; bases not matched to a gene: 9. Germline V gene lookup returns CDR1 SNHLY and CDR2 FYNNEI. CDR3 length: 14 amino acids.

V usage is TRBV7-3 and J usage is TRBJ2-7, with a possible D match to TRBD1 (6 bases). V was trimmed by 5 bases and J by 5 bases, leaving 13 bases between them. The CDR3 consists of 13 residues. In germline, CDR1 is SGHTA, CDR2 FQGTGA. CDR3 bases: TGTGCCAGCAGCCTAAACAGGGAGAACGAGCAGTACTTC. Translated, it gives CASSLNRENEQYF.

This chain uses TRBV9 with TRBJ2-4, with TRBD2 matching 11 bases. The CDR3 has 17 amino acids. The V gene's germline CDR1 is SGDLS and CDR2 YYNGEE. V lost 3 bases and J lost 0; bases outside the gene matches: 5. For the CDR3, the DNA is TGTGCCAGCAGCGGTAGCGGGGGGGGAGTAGCCAAAAACATTCAGTACTTC. It codes for CASSGSGGGVAKNIQYF.

This clone was seen a few times. V gene TRBV5-4 combines with J gene TRBJ1-1; D ambiguous. The ends were cut back, 4 bases at V and 2 bases at J, with 9 bases in the middle. The V gene's germline CDR1 is SGHNT and CDR2 YYREEE (reference sequence). This CDR3 is built from 13 residues. This CDR3 reads CASSRDRNTEAFF. Here the CDR3 DNA reads TGTGCCAGCAGCCGCGATAGAAACACTGAAGCTTTCTTT.

The rearrangement links TRBV7-8 to TRBJ2-1; 8 bases line up with TRBD2. The V and J ends lost 6 bases and 0 bases, in that order; junction bases with no gene match: 7. The CDR3 has 16 residues. Germline lookup yields CDR1 SGHVS and CDR2 FQNEAQ. This chain's CDR3 is CASSLSGMSSYNEQFF. The DNA for the CDR3 is TGTGCCAGCAGTCTTAGCGGGATGAGCTCCTACAATGAGCAGTTCTTC.

V is TRBV18 and J is TRBJ2-5, with 7 nucleotides matching TRBD1. With V trimmed by 3 bases and J by 2 bases, 3 bases remained unmatched. This CDR3 contains 14 residues. CDR1 is KGHSH and CDR2 is LQKENI in the germline V gene. The CDR3 protein is CASSPWGQQETQYF. CDR3 in DNA: TGTGCCAGCTCACCGTGGGGACAGCAAGAGACCCAGTACTTC.

This chain links TRBV6-5 with TRBJ1-1; D unresolved. This CDR3 comprises 15 residues. CDR1 is MNHEY, CDR2 SVGAGI, per germline. Trimming removed 9 bases from V and 1 base from J, with 18 bases in between. The CDR3 nucleotides are TGTGCCAGTAAAGTTTTCCGGACGGCGAACACTGAAGCTTTCTTT. It yields the protein CASKVFRTANTEAFF.

The chain carries TRBV19 and TRBJ1-2; D possibly corresponds to TRBD1 (6 bases). The V end lost 5 bases, the J end lost 4 bases, and 11 bases lay between the germline ends. The CDR3 covers 13 residues. The germline V gene encodes CDR1 LNHDA and CDR2 SQIVND (reference sequence). The CDR3 region is CASSSGVGYGYTF. CDR3 in DNA: TGTGCCAGTAGTTCAGGGGTAGGCTATGGCTACACCTTC. Full variable domain (outside the CDR3, taken from reference TRBV19 and TRBJ1-2): DGGITQSPKYLFRKEGQNVTLSCEQNLNHDAMYWYRQDPGQGLRLIYYSQIVNDFQKGDIAEGYSVSREKKESFPLTVTSAQKNPTAFYLCASSSGVGYGYTFGSGTRLTVV.

The gene calls are TRBV9 and TRBJ2-7; D is unresolved. Trimming removed 2 bases at V and 5 bases at J, with 8 bases between. Germline lookup yields CDR1 SGDLS and CDR2 YYNGEE. This CDR3 contains 12 residues. CDR3 amino acids: CASSVYDHEQYF. The CDR3 DNA reads as TGTGCCAGCAGCGTTTACGACCACGAGCAGTACTTC. The full variable domain, with the rest looked up from reference TRBV9 and TRBJ2-7, is DSGVTQTPKHLITATGQRVTLRCSPRSGDLSVYWYQQSLDQGLQFLIQYYNGEERAKGNILERFSAQQFPDLHSELNLSSLELGDSALYFCASSVYDHEQYFGPGTRLTVT.

The rearrangement links TRBV5-8 to TRBJ2-7, with D unclear. This CDR3 region has 15 residues. Deletions cut 0 bases from V and 3 bases from J, with 13 bases between. The germline V gene encodes CDR1 SGHTS and CDR2 YDEGEE. CDR3 bases: TGTGCCAGCAGCTTGGCTCGGATCCCCTACTACGAGCAGTACTTC. It is translated as CASSLARIPYYEQYF. Full variable domain (missing parts from reference TRBV5-8 and TRBJ2-7): EAGVTQSPTHLIKTRGQQATLRCSPISGHTSVYWYQQALGLGLQFLLWYDEGEERNRGNFPPRFSGRQFPNYSSELNVNALELEDSALYLCASSLARIPYYEQYFGPGTRLTVT.